These 9 T cell receptor beta chains came from one sample sequenced in a study of T cell changes during pregnancy in multiple sclerosis. The method was immunoSEQ multiplex PCR; TCRdb's version includes in-frame clones alone and lacks a portion of them. The repertoire holds tens of thousands of clones, with 90% to 95% as singletons. The sample here was CD4+ T cells from peripheral blood mononuclear cells, taken in the third trimester of pregnancy. The receptor source for this set is a female donor in good health, enrolled as a control in a pregnancy study.

The V gene is TRBV28, the J gene TRBJ1-5, with 8 positions matching TRBD1. V lost 6 bases and J lost 5; bases outside the gene matches: 12. Germline CDR1 is MDHEN and CDR2 is SYDVKM. The CDR3 contains 16 residues. CDR3 amino acids: CASRTQPQGAHQPQHF. DNA for the CDR3: TGTGCCAGCAGAACCCAGCCGCAGGGGGCCCATCAGCCCCAGCATTTT.

This chain uses TRBV4-1 with TRBJ2-2; 7 bases agree with TRBD1. J was trimmed by 5 bases and V by 3 bases; bases with no gene match: 6. Germline loops: CDR1 MGHRA, CDR2 YSYEKL. This CDR3 region has 15 residues. As DNA, the CDR3 is TGCGCCAGCAGCCAGCCCGACAGGGTTACCGGGGAGCTGTTTTTT. This translates into CASSQPDRVTGELFF.

The chain combines TRBV27 with TRBJ1-1; 8 nucleotides align to TRBD1. J was trimmed by 5 bases and V by 3 bases; bases with no gene match: 14. The CDR3 has 17 residues. The germline V gene has CDR1 MNHEY and CDR2 SMNVEV (reference sequence). CDR3: CASSFLDRGRMGTEAFF. The CDR3 nucleotides are TGTGCCAGCAGTTTTTTAGACAGGGGACGTATGGGAACTGAAGCTTTCTTT.

The J gene is TRBJ2-3, the V gene TRBV4-1, with D tentatively TRBD2 (7 bases). Germline V gene lookup returns CDR1 MGHRA and CDR2 YSYEKL. V lost 6 bases, J lost 4 bases, and 14 bases lay in between. CDR3 length: 14 residues. The CDR3 sequence is CASRRGGQADTQYF. Written as DNA, the CDR3 is TGCGCCAGCAGGAGGGGGGGGCAGGCAGATACGCAGTATTTT.

The chain has TRBV10-3 and TRBJ2-3; tentatively, D is TRBD2 (6 bases). With 7 bases removed from V and 3 bases from J, the gap between germline ends came to 11 bases. Germline lookup yields CDR1 ENHRY and CDR2 SYGVKD. The CDR3 is 13 residues long. This CDR3 reads CAIMGGETDTQYF. The CDR3 nucleotides are TGTGCCATCATGGGCGGGGAGACAGATACGCAGTATTTT.

This clone was seen just once. Here the CDR3 DNA reads TGTGCCAGCAGCAACACAGCGGGAGGTTGGGAGACCCAGTACTTC. This sequence encodes CASSNTAGGWETQYF. The chain is built from TRBV7-9 and TRBJ2-5; 9 bases match TRBD2. V lost 5 bases to trimming and J lost 5 bases; unmatched junction nucleotides: 9. The CDR3 is made up of 15 amino acids. Per germline, CDR1 SEHNR and CDR2 FQNEAQ (reference sequence).

V is TRBV5-1 and J is TRBJ2-3; 7 bases agree with TRBD2. The CDR3 contains 15 residues. Germline loops: CDR1 SGHRS, CDR2 YFSETQ. The V gene end was trimmed by 4 bases and the J gene end by 1 base; junction bases not matched to a gene: 6. The CDR3 loop reads CASSLEAGRTDTQYF. CDR3 nucleotide sequence: TGCGCCAGCAGCCTGGAAGCGGGACGCACAGATACGCAGTATTTT.

The V call is TRBV19, the J call TRBJ1-5; weak D call: TRBD1 (6 bases). The CDR3 spans 13 residues. V gave up 4 bases and J gave up 7 bases, with 11 bases separating them. Germline CDR1 and CDR2: LNHDA and SQIVND (reference sequence). CDR3 DNA sequence: TGTGCCAGTAGTAAGAGGGGGGGGCAGCCCCAGCATTTT. This gives the protein CASSKRGGQPQHF.

The chain employs TRBV5-1 and TRBJ2-3; TRBD2 aligns across 11 bases. J gave up 0 bases and V 1 base, and 1 base lay outside the gene matches. CDR3 size: 16 residues. Germline CDR1 SGHRS, CDR2 YFSETQ. This CDR3 is CASSLRTSGSTDTQYF. The CDR3 bases are TGCGCCAGCAGCTTGAGGACTAGCGGGAGCACAGATACGCAGTATTTT. Variable domain in full (rest from reference TRBV5-1 and TRBJ2-3): KAGVTQTPRYLIKTRGQQVTLSCSPISGHRSVSWYQQTPGQGLQFLFEYFSETQRNKGNFPGRFSGRQFSNSRSEMNVSTLELGDSALYLCASSLRTSGSTDTQYFGPGTRLTVL.